Presented here are 2 T cell receptor beta chains from one specimen sequenced in a study of T cell responses to AZD1222 COVID-19 vaccine. Generated by immunoSEQ multiplex PCR, the TCRdb table keeps only in-frame clones and is missing some. The top ten hold just over 2.5% of the sample, which has about 120,000 clones, roughly 87% seen once. The sample was peripheral blood, taken 28 days after the second AZD1222 dose. The receptors were gathered from an adult who received the AZD1222 COVID-19 vaccine.

The V gene is TRBV4-3, the J gene TRBJ1-4, with 9 bases lining up with TRBD1. This CDR3 comprises 15 residues. J was trimmed by 7 bases and V by 1 base; bases with no gene match: 4. Germline values: CDR1 LGHNA, CDR2 YSLEER. CDR3 sequence (DNA): TGCGCCAGCAGCCAAGTGGGACAGGGAAGTGAAAAACTGTTTTTT. It encodes CASSQVGQGSEKLFF.

The gene calls are TRBV7-9 and TRBJ2-1; D perhaps matches TRBD2 (7 bases). The V gene's germline CDR1 is SEHNR and CDR2 FQNEAQ (reference sequence). The CDR3 extends over 15 amino acids. The V end was cut by 5 bases, the J end by 5 bases, with 16 bases between. CDR3 nucleotides: TGTGCCAGCAGCCTATCGGGGGGCGCTCACAATGAGCAGTTCTTC. Encoded protein: CASSLSGGAHNEQFF.